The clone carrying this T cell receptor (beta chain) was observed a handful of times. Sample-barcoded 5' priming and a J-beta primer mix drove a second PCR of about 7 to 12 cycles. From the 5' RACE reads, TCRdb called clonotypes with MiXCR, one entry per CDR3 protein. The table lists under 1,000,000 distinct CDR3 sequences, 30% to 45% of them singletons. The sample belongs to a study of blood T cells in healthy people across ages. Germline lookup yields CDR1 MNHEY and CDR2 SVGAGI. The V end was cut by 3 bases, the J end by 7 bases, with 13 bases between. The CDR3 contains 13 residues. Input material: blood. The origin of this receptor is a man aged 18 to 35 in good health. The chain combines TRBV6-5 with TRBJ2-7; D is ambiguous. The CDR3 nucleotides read TGTGCCAGCAGTTATAGCCAGTCCAATGAGCAGTACTTC. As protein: CASSYSQSNEQYF.